The clone carrying this TCR beta chain came up a few times. These data are taken from a study of blood T cell repertoires in COVID-19. Study background: Both acute and convalescent COVID-19 samples were obtained from the United States, Italy and Spain. Sample material is recorded as cDNA or gDNA derived from T cells, B-cell-depleted T cells, or PBMCs.

Authors' methods: Quantification of nucleated cells was approximated via reference gene primer amplification. Produced via immunoSEQ multiplex PCR; TCRdb's table is partial and in-frame only. V, J and clone size are taken as reported in that table, and D and trimming were inferred from the DNA itself. The profile covers about 81,000 clones, with roughly 91% appearing a single time and roughly 2% taken by the ten largest. Trimming left V 4 bases short and J 7 bases short, with 9 bases between. From germline, CDR1 is SGHRS and CDR2 YFSETQ. The CDR3 is 11 residues long. The sequence was obtained from a woman aged 45-59 years in a cohort sampled during active COVID-19. The sample was peripheral blood. This chain connects TRBV5-1 to TRBJ2-7, with D tentatively TRBD1 (6 bases). The CDR3 sequence: CASSTGQEQYF. As DNA, the CDR3 is TGCGCCAGCAGCACCGGACAGGAGCAGTACTTC.